This T cell receptor (beta chain) stems from a study of blood T cell repertoires in COVID-19. Sequenced by immunoSEQ multiplex PCR; TCRdb stores in-frame clones only, minus some. Of about 320,000 clones listed, approximately 91% were seen once; the top ten hold around 4.8%. Participants, 18 to 89 years old, spanned 24 US areas. Clinical history as reported by participants underpinned cohort assignment. Looked up from germline, CDR1 is MNHEY and CDR2 is SVGAGI. V lost 6 bases to trimming and J lost 6 bases, with 18 bases between them. The CDR3 has 15 residues. The chain links TRBV6-5 to TRBJ2-1, with unresolved D. The sequence derives from a man in his 60s who had recovered from COVID-19. The material sequenced was PBMCs or T cells enriched from blood (not recorded which). CDR3 loop: CASSTRSPSFNEQFF. The CDR3 DNA sequence: TGTGCCAGCAGCACCCGGTCTCCGTCTTTCAATGAGCAGTTCTTC.